Included here is one T cell receptor (beta chain) sequence, with context. The data were obtained in a study of chemoradiotherapy in HPV16-positive cancers. Method: immunoSEQ multiplex PCR; TCRdb's copy keeps in-frame clones and lacks some. The sample lists around 12,000 clones, 55% to 65% occurring once. The origin of this receptor is a human donor with HPV-associated anogenital cancer. The specimen was taken from a patient who underwent chemoradiotherapy.

The CDR3 reads CASSPGTDNEKLFF. Written as DNA, the CDR3 is TGTGCCAGCTCGCCCGGGACGGATAATGAAAAACTGTTTTTT. The rearrangement uses TRBV18 and TRBJ1-4; TRBD1 might be the D (5 bases). The germline V gene has CDR1 KGHSH and CDR2 LQKENI. The CDR3 length is 14 residues. Trimming pared 6 bases from V and 4 bases from J, leaving 12 bases between. The whole variable domain, remainder taken from reference TRBV18 and TRBJ1-4, is NAGVMQNPRHLVRRRGQEARLRCSPMKGHSHVYWYRQLPEEGLKFMVYLQKENIIDESGMPKERFSAEFPKEGPSILRIQQVVRGDSAAYFCASSPGTDNEKLFFGSGTQLSVL.